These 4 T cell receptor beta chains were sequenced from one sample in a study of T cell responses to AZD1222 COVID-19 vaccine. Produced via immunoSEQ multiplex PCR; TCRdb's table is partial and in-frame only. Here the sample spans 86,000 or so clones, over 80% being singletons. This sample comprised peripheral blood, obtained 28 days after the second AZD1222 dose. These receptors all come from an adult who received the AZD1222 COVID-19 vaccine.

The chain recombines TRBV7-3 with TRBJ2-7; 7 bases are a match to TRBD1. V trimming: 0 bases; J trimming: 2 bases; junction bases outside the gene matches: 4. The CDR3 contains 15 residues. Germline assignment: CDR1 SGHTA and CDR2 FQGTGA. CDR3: CASSLTRTGPYEQYF. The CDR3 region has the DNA TGTGCCAGCAGCTTAACGAGGACAGGTCCCTACGAGCAGTACTTC.

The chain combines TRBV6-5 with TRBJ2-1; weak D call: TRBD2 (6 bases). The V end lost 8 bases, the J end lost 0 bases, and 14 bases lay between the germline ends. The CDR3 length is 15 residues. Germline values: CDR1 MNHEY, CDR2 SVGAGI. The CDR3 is CASQIGGSSYNEQFF. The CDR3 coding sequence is TGTGCCAGCCAAATTGGGGGGAGCTCCTACAATGAGCAGTTCTTC.

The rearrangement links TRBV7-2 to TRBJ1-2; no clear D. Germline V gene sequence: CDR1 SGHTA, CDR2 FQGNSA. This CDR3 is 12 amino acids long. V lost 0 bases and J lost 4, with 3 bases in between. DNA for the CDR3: TGTGCCAGCAGCTTAGCACTCTATGGCTACACCTTC. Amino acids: CASSLALYGYTF.

The CDR3, as DNA: TGTGCCAGCAGCCCCCTACCCCGACAGGTGTCATACAATGAGCAGTTCTTC. Translated, it gives CASSPLPRQVSYNEQFF. The chain employs TRBV14 and TRBJ2-1; possible D gene TRBD1, 6 bases. Germline V gene data show CDR1 as SGHDN and CDR2 as FVKESK. This CDR3 region has 17 residues. V was trimmed by 4 bases and J by 4 bases, leaving 20 bases between them. The complete variable domain, with remaining parts taken from reference TRBV14 and TRBJ2-1, reads EAGVTQFPSHSVIEKGQTVTLRCDPISGHDNLYWYRRVMGKEIKFLLHFVKESKQDESGMPNNRFLAERTGGTYSTLKVQPAELEDSGVYFCASSPLPRQVSYNEQFFGPGTRLTVL.